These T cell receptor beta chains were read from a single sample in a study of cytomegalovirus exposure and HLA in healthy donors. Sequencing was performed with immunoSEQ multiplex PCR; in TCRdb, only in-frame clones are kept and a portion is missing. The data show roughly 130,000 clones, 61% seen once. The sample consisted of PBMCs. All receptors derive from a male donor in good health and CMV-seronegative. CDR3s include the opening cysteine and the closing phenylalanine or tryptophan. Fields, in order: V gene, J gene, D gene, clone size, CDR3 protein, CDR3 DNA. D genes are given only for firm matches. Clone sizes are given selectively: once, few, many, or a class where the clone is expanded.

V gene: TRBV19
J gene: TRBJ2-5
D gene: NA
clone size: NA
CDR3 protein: CASSRPQGQETQYF
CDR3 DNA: TGTGCCAGTAGTCGCCCCCAGGGCCAAGAGACCCAGTACTTC

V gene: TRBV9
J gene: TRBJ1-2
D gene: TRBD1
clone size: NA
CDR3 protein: CASSHRGQGYTF
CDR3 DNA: TGTGCCAGCAGTCACAGGGGGCAAGGCTACACCTTC

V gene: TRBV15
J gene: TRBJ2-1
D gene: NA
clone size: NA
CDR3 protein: CATSGWTGNNEQFF
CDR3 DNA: TGTGCCACCAGCGGATGGACCGGGAACAATGAGCAGTTCTTC

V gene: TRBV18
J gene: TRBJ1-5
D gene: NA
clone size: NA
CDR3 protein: CASSPRVSGGSNQPQHF
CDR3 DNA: TGTGCCAGCTCACCACGTGTGAGCGGGGGTAGCAATCAGCCCCAGCATTTT

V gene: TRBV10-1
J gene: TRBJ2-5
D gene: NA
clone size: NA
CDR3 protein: CASSETSSETQYF
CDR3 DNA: TGCGCCAGCAGTGAAACTAGCTCCGAGACCCAGTACTTC

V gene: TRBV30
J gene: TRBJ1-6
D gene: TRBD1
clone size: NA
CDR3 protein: CAWSDTGVLNSPLHF
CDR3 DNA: TGTGCCTGGAGTGACACAGGGGTTTTGAATTCACCCCTCCACTTT

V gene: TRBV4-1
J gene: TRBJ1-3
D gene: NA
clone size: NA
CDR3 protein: CASSQSPPGASGNTIYF
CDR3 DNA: TGCGCCAGCAGCCAATCGCCACCTGGGGCCTCTGGAAACACCATATATTTT

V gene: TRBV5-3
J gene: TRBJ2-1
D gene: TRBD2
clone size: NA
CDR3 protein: CARSPGAGFHEQFF
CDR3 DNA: TGTGCCAGAAGCCCGGGAGCGGGGTTCCATGAGCAGTTCTTC

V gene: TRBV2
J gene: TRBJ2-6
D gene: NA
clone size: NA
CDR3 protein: CASSETTGGGANVLTF
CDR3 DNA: TGTGCCAGCAGCGAAACTACAGGTGGCGGGGCCAACGTCCTGACTTTC

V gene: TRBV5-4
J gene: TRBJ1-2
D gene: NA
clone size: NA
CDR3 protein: CASSLGDKNYGYTF
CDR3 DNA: TGTGCCAGCAGCTTGGGCGACAAGAACTATGGCTACACCTTC

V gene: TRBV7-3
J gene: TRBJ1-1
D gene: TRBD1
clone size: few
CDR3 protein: CASRQGGSTEAFF
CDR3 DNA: TGTGCCAGCAGACAGGGGGGTTCCACTGAAGCTTTCTTT

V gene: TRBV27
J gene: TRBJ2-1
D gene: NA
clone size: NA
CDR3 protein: CASSPEGQTYNEQFF
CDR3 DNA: TGTGCCAGCAGTCCTGAGGGCCAGACCTACAATGAGCAGTTCTTC

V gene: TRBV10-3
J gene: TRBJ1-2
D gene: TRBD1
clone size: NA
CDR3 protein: CAISGGPGQKNYGYTF
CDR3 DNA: TGTGCCATCAGTGGGGGGCCGGGACAGAAGAACTATGGCTACACCTTC

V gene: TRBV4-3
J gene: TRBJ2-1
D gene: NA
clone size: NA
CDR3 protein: CASSQGTGGVGEQFF
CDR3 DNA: TGCGCCAGCAGCCAAGGGACAGGAGGGGTTGGTGAGCAGTTCTTC

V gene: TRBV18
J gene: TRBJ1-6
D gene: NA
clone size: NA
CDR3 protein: CASSPAGTGNSPLHF
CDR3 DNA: TGTGCCAGCTCACCAGCAGGGACTGGCAATTCACCCCTCCACTTT

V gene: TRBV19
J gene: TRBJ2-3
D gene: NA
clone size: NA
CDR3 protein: CASSTHPGDGADTQYF
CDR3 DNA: TGTGCCAGTAGTACTCACCCGGGGGACGGGGCAGATACGCAGTATTTT

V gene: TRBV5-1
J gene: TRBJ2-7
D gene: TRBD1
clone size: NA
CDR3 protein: CASSTGQGAYEQYF
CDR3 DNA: TGCGCCAGCAGCACAGGACAGGGGGCCTACGAGCAGTACTTC

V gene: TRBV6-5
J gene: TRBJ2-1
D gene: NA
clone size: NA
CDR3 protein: CASNRIRSYNEQFF
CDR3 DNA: TGTGCCAGCAACAGGATCCGCTCCTACAATGAGCAGTTCTTC

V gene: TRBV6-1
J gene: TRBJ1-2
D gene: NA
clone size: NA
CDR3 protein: CASNLDGQRAYGYTF
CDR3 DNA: TGTGCCAGCAATCTGGACGGCCAGAGGGCCTATGGCTACACCTTC

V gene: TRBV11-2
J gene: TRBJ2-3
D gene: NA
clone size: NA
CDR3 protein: CASSLGTLQMSYTQYF
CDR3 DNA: TGTGCCAGCAGCTTAGGGACTCTTCAGATGTCTTATACGCAGTATTTT

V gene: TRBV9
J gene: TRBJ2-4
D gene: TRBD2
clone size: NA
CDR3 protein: CASSVDNQGGNIQYF
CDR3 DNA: TGTGCCAGCAGCGTAGATAACCAGGGAGGGAACATTCAGTACTTC

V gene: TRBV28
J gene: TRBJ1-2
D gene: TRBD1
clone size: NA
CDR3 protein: CASSSGGAGSGYTF
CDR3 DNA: TGTGCCAGCAGTTCAGGGGGCGCAGGATCTGGCTACACCTTC

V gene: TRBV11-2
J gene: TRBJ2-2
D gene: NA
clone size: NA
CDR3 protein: CASSPGSYTGELFF
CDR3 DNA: TGTGCCAGCAGCCCTGGCTCCTACACCGGGGAGCTGTTTTTT

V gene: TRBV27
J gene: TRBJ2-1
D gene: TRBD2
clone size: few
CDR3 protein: CASSLGVGLSTGGNEQFF
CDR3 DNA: TGTGCCAGCAGTTTAGGGGTCGGGCTTAGCACCGGGGGGAATGAGCAGTTCTTC

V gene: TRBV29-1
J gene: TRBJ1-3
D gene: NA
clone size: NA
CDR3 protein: CSVGESSGNTIYF
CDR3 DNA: TGCAGCGTTGGTGAGAGCTCTGGAAACACCATATATTTT

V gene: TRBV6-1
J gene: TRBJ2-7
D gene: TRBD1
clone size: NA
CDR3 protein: CASSESGQRNEQYF
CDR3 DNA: TGTGCCAGCAGTGAATCGGGACAGAGAAACGAGCAGTACTTC

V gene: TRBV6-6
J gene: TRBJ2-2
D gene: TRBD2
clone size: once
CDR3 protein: CAVERGFVTGELFF
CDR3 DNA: TGTGCCGTGGAGCGGGGGTTTGTTACCGGGGAGCTGTTTTTT

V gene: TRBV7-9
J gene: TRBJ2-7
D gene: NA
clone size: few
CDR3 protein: CASRIGSGNEQYF
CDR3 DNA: TGTGCCAGCAGAATAGGGTCGGGAAACGAGCAGTACTTC

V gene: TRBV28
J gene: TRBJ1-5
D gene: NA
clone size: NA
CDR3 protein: CASSWAAPTSNQPQHF
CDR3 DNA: TGTGCCAGCAGTTGGGCCGCTCCTACATCCAATCAGCCCCAGCATTTT

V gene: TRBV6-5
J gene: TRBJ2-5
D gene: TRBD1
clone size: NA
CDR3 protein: CASRWDRAQETQYF
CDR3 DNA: TGTGCCAGCAGGTGGGACAGGGCCCAAGAGACCCAGTACTTC

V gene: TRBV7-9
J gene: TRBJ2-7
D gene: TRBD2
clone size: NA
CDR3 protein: CASSLGLAKPYEQYF
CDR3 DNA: TGTGCCAGCAGCTTAGGACTAGCGAAACCCTACGAGCAGTACTTC

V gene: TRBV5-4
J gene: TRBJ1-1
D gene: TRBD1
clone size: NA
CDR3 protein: CASSWATGENTEAFF
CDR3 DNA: TGTGCCAGCAGCTGGGCGACAGGGGAGAACACTGAAGCTTTCTTT

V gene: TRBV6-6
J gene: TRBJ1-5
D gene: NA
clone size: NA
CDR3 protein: CASSWAMNSNQPQHF
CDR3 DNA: TGTGCCAGCAGTTGGGCCATGAATAGCAATCAGCCCCAGCATTTT

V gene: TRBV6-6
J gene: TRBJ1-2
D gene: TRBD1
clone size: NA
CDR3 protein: CASSPQGAGRGYTF
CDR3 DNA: TGTGCCAGCAGTCCCCAGGGGGCTGGGAGAGGCTACACCTTC

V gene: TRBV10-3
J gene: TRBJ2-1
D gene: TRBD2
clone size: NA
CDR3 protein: CAISDEGLTNEQFF
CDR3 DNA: TGTGCCATCAGTGATGAGGGACTAACAAATGAGCAGTTCTTC

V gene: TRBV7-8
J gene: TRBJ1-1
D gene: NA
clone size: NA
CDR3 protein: CASSLGGGLSTEAFF
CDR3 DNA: TGTGCCAGCAGCCTAGGCGGGGGCCTTAGCACTGAAGCTTTCTTT

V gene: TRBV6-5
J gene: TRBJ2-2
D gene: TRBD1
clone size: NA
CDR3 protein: CASRAGGNTGELFF
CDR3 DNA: TGTGCCAGCAGGGCAGGGGGAAACACCGGGGAGCTGTTTTTT

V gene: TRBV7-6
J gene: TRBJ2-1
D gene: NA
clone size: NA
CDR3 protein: CASSFLQGSSYNEQFF
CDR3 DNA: TGTGCCAGCAGCTTTCTACAGGGTAGCTCCTACAATGAGCAGTTCTTC

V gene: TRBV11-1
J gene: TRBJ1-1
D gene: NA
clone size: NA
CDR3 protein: CASSSYREGDTEAFF
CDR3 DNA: TGTGCCAGCAGCTCCTACAGGGAGGGGGACACTGAAGCTTTCTTT

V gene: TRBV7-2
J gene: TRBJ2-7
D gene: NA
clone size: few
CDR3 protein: CASSLSPRVYEQYF
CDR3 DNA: TGTGCCAGCAGCTTATCCCCCAGGGTCTACGAGCAGTACTTC

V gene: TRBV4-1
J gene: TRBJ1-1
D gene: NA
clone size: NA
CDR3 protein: CASSQSVSGNTEAFF
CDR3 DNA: TGCGCCAGCAGCCAGTCAGTCAGTGGGAACACTGAAGCTTTCTTT

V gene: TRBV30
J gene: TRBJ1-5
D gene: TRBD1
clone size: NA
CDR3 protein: CAWSVGLAGGRLGQPQHF
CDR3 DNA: TGTGCCTGGAGTGTAGGTTTGGCAGGGGGCCGATTGGGTCAGCCCCAGCATTTT

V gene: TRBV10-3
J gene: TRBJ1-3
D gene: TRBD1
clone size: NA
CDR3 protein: CAISQRLRDSLEGNTIYF
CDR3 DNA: TGTGCCATCAGCCAACGACTTAGGGACAGCCTTGAGGGAAACACCATATATTTT